This T cell receptor delta chain was identified in a study of gamma-delta T cells after stem cell transplantation. The germline CDR1 and CDR2 sequences are GEAIGNYY and EKD. V was shortened by 0 bases and J by 0 bases, with 13 bases between the two germline ends. CDR3 length: 16 residues. TCRdb re-called clones from the RT-PCR reads using CATT. The sample holds thousands of delta-chain clones, roughly 23% seen once. The chain links TRDV2 to TRDJ1; D possibly corresponds to TRDD3 (6 bases). Material for sequencing was gamma-delta T cells. This TCR came from a human donor. It is not recorded whose cells these are; they may come from a transplant donor. CDR3: CACDTLGMGYTDKLIF. CDR3 in DNA: TGTGCCTGTGACACCCTGGGGATGGGGTACACCGATAAACTCATCTTT.